Listed below are T cell receptor beta chains from one sample, sequenced in a study of post-analysis software for immune sequencing data. TCRdb reprocessed the PCR reads via MiXCR and lists one record per CDR3 protein. The sample lists approximately 440,000 distinct CDR3 sequences, around 40% seen once, with around 10% in the top ten. Sequenced: blood. These receptor sequences come from a girl aged 10 to 17 with multiple sclerosis. The conserved cysteine and the conserved F or W are not part of the CDR3 here. The D gene is left open where the match is weak.

TRBV7-3	.	TRBJ2-6	13	ASSTQGAGANVLT
TRBV5-1	TRBD1	TRBJ2-5	14	ASSSGTGGVQETQY
TRBV13	.	TRBJ2-7	10	ASSLREYEQY
TRBV20-1	.	TRBJ2-5	8	SAREETQY
TRBV24-1	.	TRBJ2-3	13	ATSVTGLSTDTQY
TRBV4-1	.	TRBJ1-1	13	ASSQVTGTNTEAF
TRBV29-1	.	TRBJ1-1	9	SVEQNTEAF
TRBV6-2/TRBV6-3	.	TRBJ2-1	11	ASSFHIRNEQF
TRBV12-3/TRBV12-4	.	TRBJ2-3	12	ASSPGISTDTQY
TRBV28	.	TRBJ2-7	11	ASSRQGRYEQY
TRBV6-5	.	TRBJ2-7	9	ASSDMSEQY
TRBV6-2/TRBV6-3	.	.	11	ASSYKNSYEQY
TRBV4-1	.	TRBJ2-7	13	ASSQDSAISDEQY
TRBV20-1	.	TRBJ2-7	10	SASRGLYEQY